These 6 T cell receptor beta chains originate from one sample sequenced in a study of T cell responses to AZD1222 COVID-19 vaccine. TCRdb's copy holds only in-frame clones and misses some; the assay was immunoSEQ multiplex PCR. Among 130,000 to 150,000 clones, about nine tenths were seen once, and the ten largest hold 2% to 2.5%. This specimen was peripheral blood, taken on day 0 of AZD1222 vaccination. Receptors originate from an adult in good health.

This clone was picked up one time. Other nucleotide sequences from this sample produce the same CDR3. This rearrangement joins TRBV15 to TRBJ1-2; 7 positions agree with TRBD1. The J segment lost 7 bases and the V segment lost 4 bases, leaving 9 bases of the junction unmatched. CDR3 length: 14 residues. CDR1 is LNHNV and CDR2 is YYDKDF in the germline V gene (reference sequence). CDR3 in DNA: TGTGCCACCAGCACTCGAGGGGGCGCACGTGGCTACACCTTC. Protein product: CATSTRGGARGYTF.

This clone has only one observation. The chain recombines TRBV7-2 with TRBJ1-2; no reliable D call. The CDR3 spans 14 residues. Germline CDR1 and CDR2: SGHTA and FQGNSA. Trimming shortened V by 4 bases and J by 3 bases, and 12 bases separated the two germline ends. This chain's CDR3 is CASSYRPGYYGYTF. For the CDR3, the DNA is TGTGCCAGCAGCTACCGTCCGGGGTACTATGGCTACACCTTC.

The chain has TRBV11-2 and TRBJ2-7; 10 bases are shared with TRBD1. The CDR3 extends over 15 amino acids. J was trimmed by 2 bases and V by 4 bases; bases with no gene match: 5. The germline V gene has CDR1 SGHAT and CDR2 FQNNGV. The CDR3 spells CASSSPGTGAYEQYF. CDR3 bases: TGTGCCAGCAGCTCACCCGGGACAGGGGCCTACGAGCAGTACTTC.

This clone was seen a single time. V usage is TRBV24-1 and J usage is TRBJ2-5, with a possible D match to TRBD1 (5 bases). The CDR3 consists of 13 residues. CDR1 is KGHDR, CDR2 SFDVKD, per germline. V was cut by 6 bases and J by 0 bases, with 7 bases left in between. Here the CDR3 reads CATSPRDQETQYF. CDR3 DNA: TGTGCCACCAGTCCCAGGGACCAAGAGACCCAGTACTTC.

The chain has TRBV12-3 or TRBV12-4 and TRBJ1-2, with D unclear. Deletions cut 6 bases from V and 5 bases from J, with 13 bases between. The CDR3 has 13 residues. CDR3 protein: CASRKTGFYGYTF. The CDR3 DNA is TGTGCCAGCAGAAAGACGGGCTTTTATGGCTACACCTTC.

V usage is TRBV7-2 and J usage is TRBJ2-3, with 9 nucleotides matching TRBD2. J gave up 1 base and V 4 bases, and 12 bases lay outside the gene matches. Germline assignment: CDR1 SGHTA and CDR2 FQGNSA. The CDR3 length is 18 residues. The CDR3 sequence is CASSSRGGSGGRTDTQYF. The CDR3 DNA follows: TGTGCCAGCAGCTCCAGAGGCGGTAGCGGGGGCCGCACAGATACGCAGTATTTT.